Below, 28 T cell receptor beta chains from the same sample are listed, as sequenced in a study of blood T cells in healthy people across ages. PCR was performed a second time for roughly 7 to 11 cycles using a sample-barcoded 5' primer and a J-beta primer mix. TCRdb re-analysed the 5' RACE reads in MiXCR, keeping a single row per CDR3 protein. The table records about a million distinct CDR3 sequences, around two fifths of them present only once. The sequenced material came from blood. These receptors were obtained from a man between 18 and 35 years old in good health.

The chain has TRBV7-2 and TRBJ1-3, with a weak D call TRBD1 (6 bases). Trimming cost V 4 bases and J 4 bases, with 14 bases left between them. There are 15 residues in the CDR3. CDR1 is SGHTA, CDR2 FQGNSA, per germline. In DNA form, the CDR3 reads TGTGCCAGCAGCTACGACACAGGGAGGGGAAACACCATATATTTT. Protein product: CASSYDTGRGNTIYF.

The rearrangement links TRBV12-3 or TRBV12-4 to TRBJ1-6, with a weak D call TRBD1 (5 bases). V was trimmed by 5 bases and J by 0 bases, leaving 11 bases between them. CDR3 length: 16 amino acids. The CDR3 nucleotides are TGTGCCAGCAGTGGGGGTGACAGCTCCTATAATTCACCCCTCCACTTT. Amino acids: CASSGGDSSYNSPLHF.

This clonotype appeared a few times. The chain uses TRBV4-1 and TRBJ1-5; no clear D gene. V dropped 4 bases and J dropped 5 bases, with 9 bases sitting between them. Germline CDR1 MGHRA, CDR2 YSYEKL. The CDR3 totals 13 residues. The CDR3 protein is CASSLNPDQPQHF. CDR3 nucleotides: TGCGCCAGCAGCCTTAACCCAGATCAGCCCCAGCATTTT.

The chain has TRBV5-1 and TRBJ2-1; TRBD2 agrees at 7 bases. J lost 4 bases, V lost 4 bases, and 8 bases had no gene match. Germline CDR1 reads SGHRS; CDR2 reads YFSETQ. CDR3 length equals 15 residues. This CDR3 is CASSQRSGEYNEQFF. CDR3 bases: TGCGCCAGCAGCCAAAGAAGCGGGGAATACAATGAGCAGTTCTTC.

In this sample, this clonotype turned up a few times. V and J are TRBV3-1 and TRBJ2-5; D is perhaps TRBD1 (5 bases). The germline V and J ends were trimmed by 1 base and 3 bases, with 9 bases remaining between them. The germline V gene has CDR1 LGHDT and CDR2 YNNKEL (reference sequence). The CDR3 runs to 14 residues. CDR3 protein: CASSQATAEETQYF. Here the CDR3 DNA reads TGTGCCAGCAGCCAAGCGACAGCTGAAGAGACCCAGTACTTC.

The rearrangement links TRBV28 to TRBJ1-1; D unresolved. This CDR3 comprises 11 residues. The germline V gene encodes CDR1 MDHEN and CDR2 SYDVKM. Trimming left V 5 bases short and J 8 bases short, with 9 bases between. As DNA, the CDR3 is TGTGCCAGCAGTCACGGCCACGAAGCTTTCTTT. Its protein is CASSHGHEAFF.

This clonotype was seen many times. The chain carries TRBV6-2 or TRBV6-3 and TRBJ2-7, with TRBD1 matching over 9 bases. J lost 1 base, V lost 0 bases, and 1 base had no gene match. This CDR3 has 15 residues. From germline, CDR1 is MNHEY and CDR2 SVGEGT. Here the CDR3 DNA reads TGTGCCAGCAGTTACTCCGGGACAGGGTCCTACGAGCAGTACTTC. This gives the protein CASSYSGTGSYEQYF.

The table lists this clonotype with a few counts. The V call is TRBV5-6, the J call TRBJ1-1, with a tentative D call TRBD1 (6 bases). V lost 1 base and J lost 0, with 10 bases in between. This CDR3 is 15 amino acids long. Germline V gene lookup returns CDR1 SGHDT and CDR2 YYEEEE. The CDR3 DNA sequence: TGTGCCAGCAGCTTGTCTGACAGGTTGAACACTGAAGCTTTCTTT. Translating gives CASSLSDRLNTEAFF.

This clonotype has just a few counts. A read error may be the cause here, since a much bigger clone is one base away. The V call is TRBV27, the J call TRBJ2-3; TRBD1 might be the D (5 bases). The CDR3 has 13 amino acids. Germline assignment: CDR1 MNHEY and CDR2 SMNVEV (reference sequence). Trimming stripped 4 bases from V and 5 bases from J, with 10 bases between. The CDR3 coding sequence is TGTGCCAGCAGTTGGGGCGAAGGAGATACGCAGTATTTT. It yields the protein CASSWGEGDTQYF.

The table lists this clonotype with a few counts. The genes are TRBV4-3 and TRBJ2-3, with D unresolved. Trimming took 1 base from V and 2 from J, leaving 7 bases between them. This CDR3 is 14 amino acids long. The germline CDR1 and CDR2 sequences are LGHNA and YSLEER. The CDR3 reads CASSQGRYTDTQYF. The CDR3 DNA follows: TGCGCCAGCAGCCAAGGCAGGTACACAGATACGCAGTATTTT.

The J gene is TRBJ1-5, the V gene TRBV19, with TRBD1 matching 10 bases. Germline loops: CDR1 LNHDA, CDR2 SQIVND (reference sequence). The V and J ends lost 6 bases and 5 bases, in that order; junction bases with no gene match: 4. The CDR3 has 14 amino acids. The CDR3 spells CASSSDRGHQPQHF. The CDR3 DNA follows: TGTGCCAGTAGCAGTGACAGGGGGCATCAGCCCCAGCATTTT. Complete variable domain (other parts from reference TRBV19 and TRBJ1-5): DGGITQSPKYLFRKEGQNVTLSCEQNLNHDAMYWYRQDPGQGLRLIYYSQIVNDFQKGDIAEGYSVSREKKESFPLTVTSAQKNPTAFYLCASSSDRGHQPQHFGDGTRLSIL.

This clonotype has only a few counts. The rearrangement uses TRBV6-2 or TRBV6-3 and TRBJ1-1; D gene uncertain. V was trimmed by 0 bases and J by 0 bases, leaving 8 bases between them. Germline CDR1 reads MNHEY; CDR2 reads SVGEGT. The CDR3 covers 15 residues. The CDR3 here is CASSYSAAMNTEAFF. The CDR3 coding sequence is TGTGCCAGCAGTTACTCCGCAGCTATGAACACTGAAGCTTTCTTT.

This clonotype was seen a few times. This chain connects TRBV4-2 to TRBJ1-1, with D unresolved. CDR3 size: 14 residues. Germline CDR1 is LGHNA and CDR2 is YNFKEQ. V was pared by 0 bases and J by 1 base, with 6 bases between. CDR3 in DNA: TGTGCCAGCAGCCAAGAACAGAGGAACACTGAAGCTTTCTTT. This encodes CASSQEQRNTEAFF.

This sequence joins TRBV7-2 and TRBJ2-1; 9 nucleotides align to TRBD2. The tail of the sequence fits TRBJ2-7 better, so the J call may be wrong. Germline V gene sequence: CDR1 SGHTA, CDR2 FQGNSA. CDR3 size: 18 residues. The CDR3 DNA follows: TGTGCCAGCAGCCTAAAATACCATTCTAGCGGGGTGTACAATGAGCAGTACTTC. Translating gives CASSLKYHSSGVYNEQYF.

This clonotype was observed a few times. The V gene is TRBV4-2, the J gene TRBJ1-1; D gene ambiguous. Germline assignment: CDR1 LGHNA and CDR2 YNFKEQ. Trimming cost V 4 bases and J 0 bases, with 18 bases left between them. This CDR3 spans 17 amino acids. CDR3 bases: TGTGCCAGCAGCCTCCCGTGGGCGGGAGACATGAACACTGAAGCTTTCTTT. Encoded protein: CASSLPWAGDMNTEAFF.

This clonotype was counted ten times or more. The CDR3 region is CSVGAGHNQPQHF. For the CDR3, the DNA is TGCAGCGTTGGGGCAGGCCACAATCAGCCCCAGCATTTT. The chain joins TRBV29-1 to TRBJ1-5, with D unresolved. Germline V gene data show CDR1 as SQVTM and CDR2 as ANQGSEA. This CDR3 spans 13 amino acids. V was shortened by 4 bases and J by 3 bases, with 10 bases between the two germline ends.

The J gene is TRBJ1-5, the V gene TRBV19, with 8 bases fitting TRBD1. This CDR3 spans 17 amino acids. CDR1 LNHDA and CDR2 SQIVND come from the germline V gene (reference sequence). V trimming: 3 bases; J trimming: 0 bases; junction bases outside the gene matches: 7. The CDR3 DNA follows: TGTGCCAGTAGTATGCACAGGGGGAGCGGTAGCAATCAGCCCCAGCATTTT. Encoded protein: CASSMHRGSGSNQPQHF.

The J gene is TRBJ1-5, the V gene TRBV21-1; TRBD1 reflects the table's D call only, with no check against the DNA. TRBV21-1 is given as a pseudogene. This CDR3 is built from 18 residues. The CDR3 protein is CASSKDRWTGYSNQPQHF. The CDR3, as DNA: TGTGCCAGCAGCAAAGATCGGTGGACGGGATATAGCAATCAGCCCCAGCATTTT.

The CDR3: CASSQDLVTVTLEKLFF. The CDR3 region has the DNA TGTGCCAGCAGCCAAGATCTCGTCACAGTTACACTTGAAAAACTGTTTTTT. This chain joins TRBV4-2 and TRBJ1-4, with D uncertain. The ends were cut back, 0 bases at V and 7 bases at J, with 18 bases in the middle. The CDR3 sequence is 17 residues long. Germline V CDR1 and CDR2: LGHNA, YNFKEQ.

The chain joins TRBV4-2 to TRBJ2-7, with 7 bases that match TRBD2. J gave up 0 bases and V 1 base, and 3 bases lay outside the gene matches. The CDR3 is 15 amino acids. Germline V gene lookup returns CDR1 LGHNA and CDR2 YNFKEQ. CDR3 bases: TGTGCCAGCAGCCAAGGGCGGGGGAGCTCCTACGAGCAGTACTTC. Translation: CASSQGRGSSYEQYF.

The rearrangement links TRBV14 to TRBJ1-2; no clear D. CDR1 is SGHDN and CDR2 is FVKESK in the germline V gene. The CDR3 spans 14 residues. Deletions cut 0 bases from V and 2 bases from J, with 7 bases between. The CDR3 spells CASSQEVRNYGYTF. Written as DNA, the CDR3 is TGTGCCAGCAGCCAAGAGGTCAGAAACTATGGCTACACCTTC.

This sequence joins TRBV5-1 and TRBJ1-1, with D possibly matching TRBD1 (5 bases). Germline V CDR1 and CDR2: SGHRS, YFSETQ. The CDR3 has 15 amino acids. V lost 4 bases, J lost 6 bases, and 19 bases lay in between. The CDR3 sequence is CASSASPDGHAEAFF. Written as DNA, the CDR3 is TGCGCCAGCAGCGCATCTCCGGATGGACACGCTGAAGCTTTCTTT.

The rearrangement links TRBV12-3 or TRBV12-4 to TRBJ2-5; D tentatively reads TRBD1 or TRBD2 (5 bases each). CDR3 length: 11 amino acids. Trimming cost V 3 bases and J 12 bases, with 11 bases left between them. In nucleotides, the CDR3 is TGTGCCAGCAGTTTCGGGAAAGGGGAGTACTTC. It is translated as CASSFGKGEYF.

J is TRBJ1-4 and V is TRBV7-2; a possible D gene is TRBD1 (5 bases). The germline gives CDR1 SGHTA, CDR2 FQGNSA. V lost 5 bases and J 13 bases, leaving 20 bases between the germline ends. This CDR3 comprises 14 residues. The CDR3 coding sequence is TGTGCCAGCAGCCCGGGACCGACACTGGGTGGACTGTTTTTT. This sequence encodes CASSPGPTLGGLFF.

This clonotype was found many times. J is TRBJ2-7 and V is TRBV29-1, with D unclear. The CDR3 consists of 14 residues. The V gene's germline CDR1 is SQVTM and CDR2 ANQGSEA. Trimming pared 6 bases from V and 1 base from J, leaving 16 bases between. The CDR3 DNA is TGCAGCGTGGAAACCCCCACTTCGTCCTACGAGCAGTACTTC. This gives the protein CSVETPTSSYEQYF.

V gene TRBV6-2 or TRBV6-3 combines with J gene TRBJ1-5; 7 bases fit TRBD1. V shed 6 bases, J shed 6 bases, and the junction held 14 bases outside the gene matches. This CDR3 has 16 amino acids. CDR1 MNHEY and CDR2 SVGEGT come from the germline V gene. The CDR3: CASSLHRGAGGQPQHF. The CDR3 DNA sequence: TGTGCCAGCAGCCTACACCGGGGGGCAGGGGGTCAGCCCCAGCATTTT.

The V gene is TRBV28, the J gene TRBJ2-1; D is uncertain. V lost 8 bases, J lost 3 bases, and 8 bases lay in between. The CDR3 loop spans 12 amino acids. Looked up from germline, CDR1 is MDHEN and CDR2 is SYDVKM. CDR3 amino acids: CASGAHYNEQFF. DNA for the CDR3: TGTGCCAGCGGCGCTCACTACAATGAGCAGTTCTTC.

This clonotype was picked up one time. A much more abundant neighbour one base away suggests this may be a read error. The V and J genes are TRBV12-3 or TRBV12-4 and TRBJ1-2; D is ambiguous. The length of the CDR3 is 14 residues. Trimming removed 6 bases at V and 0 bases at J, with 11 bases between. The CDR3 sequence: CASSAGRTNYGYTF. CDR3 DNA: TGTGCCAGCAGCGCCGGCAGAACTAACTATGGCTACACCTTC.